These 11 T cell receptor beta chains originate from one sample sequenced in a study of T cell responses to AZD1222 COVID-19 vaccine. The data were produced by immunoSEQ multiplex PCR, yet TCRdb's version contains in-frame clones alone and is incomplete. Here the sample spans 150,000 to 200,000 clones, 94% being singletons. The sample in question was peripheral blood, obtained on day 0 of AZD1222 vaccination. These receptors all stem from an adult in good health.

A few counts support this clone. This chain links TRBV19 with TRBJ2-7; D unresolved. The V end was cut by 3 bases, the J end by 5 bases, with 11 bases between. The CDR3 is 13 residues long. Germline V gives CDR1 LNHDA, CDR2 SQIVND (reference sequence). The CDR3 region is CASSILLTHEQYF. In DNA form, the CDR3 reads TGTGCCAGTAGTATTCTCCTCACTCACGAGCAGTACTTC.

The V gene is TRBV28, the J gene TRBJ1-2, with no clear D. CDR1 MDHEN and CDR2 SYDVKM come from the germline V gene. The CDR3 is made up of 11 amino acids. V was cut by 10 bases and J by 2 bases, with 8 bases left in between. CDR3 sequence (DNA): TGTGCCACACAAATCAACTATGGCTACACCTTC. The encoded protein is CATQINYGYTF.

The chain recombines TRBV7-4 with TRBJ1-5, with no clear D. Germline assignment: CDR1 SGHVT and CDR2 SQSDAQ. The germline V and J ends were trimmed by 5 bases and 0 bases, with 17 bases remaining between them. The CDR3 contains 17 residues. The CDR3 bases are TGTGCCAGCAGCCCGGGGAATCGAATTCATAGCAATCAGCCCCAGCATTTT. Translation: CASSPGNRIHSNQPQHF. Full variable domain (rest looked up from reference TRBV7-4 and TRBJ1-5): GAGVSQSPRYKVAKRGRDVALRCDSISGHVTLYWYRQTLGQGSEVLTYSQSDAQRDKSGRPSGRFSAERPERSVSTLKIQRTEQGDSAVYLCASSPGNRIHSNQPQHFGDGTRLSIL.

The chain couples TRBV9 to TRBJ2-2, with 10 bases matching TRBD2. The trim removed 2 bases at V and 4 bases at J, leaving 5 bases unmatched. Germline-derived CDR1 and CDR2 are SGDLS and YYNGEE. This CDR3 is 16 amino acids long. The CDR3 sequence is CASSVQREGRTGELFF. The CDR3 nucleotides are TGTGCCAGCAGCGTCCAGCGGGAGGGCCGCACCGGGGAGCTGTTTTTT.

The rearrangement uses TRBV28 and TRBJ2-2; 7 bases fit TRBD2. In germline, CDR1 is MDHEN, CDR2 SYDVKM. Trimming at V came to 4 bases and at J to 4 bases, leaving 3 bases not matched to a gene. The CDR3 length is 14 residues. CDR3 residues: CASSWIAGTGELFF. CDR3 in DNA: TGTGCCAGCAGTTGGATAGCGGGCACCGGGGAGCTGTTTTTT.

In its sample, this clone was seen a few times. The rearrangement joins TRBV5-1 to TRBJ1-1; tentative D call: TRBD1 (6 bases). From germline, CDR1 is SGHRS and CDR2 YFSETQ. The CDR3 sequence is 14 residues long. The V gene lost 4 bases and the J gene lost 1 base, with 11 bases spanning the gap. For the CDR3, the DNA is TGCGCCAGCAGCATATCGACAGGGAACACTGAAGCTTTCTTT. Amino acids: CASSISTGNTEAFF.

The CDR3 sequence is CASSTGPGGYTQYF. In DNA form, the CDR3 reads TGTGCCAGCAGTACAGGACCCGGCGGATATACGCAGTATTTT. V gene TRBV6-5 combines with J gene TRBJ2-3; a possible D gene is TRBD1 (5 bases). Germline lookup yields CDR1 MNHEY and CDR2 SVGAGI. The V end lost 5 bases, the J end lost 7 bases, and 16 bases lay between the germline ends. There are 14 residues in the CDR3.

The rearrangement joins TRBV10-3 to TRBJ2-5; TRBD2 matches 10 bases. The CDR3 loop spans 14 amino acids. V dropped 5 bases and J dropped 11; count of bases not matched to a gene: 11. The germline CDR1 and CDR2 sequences are ENHRY and SYGVKD. The CDR3 sequence is CAISPGTSESLQYF. Written as DNA, the CDR3 is TGTGCCATCAGTCCCGGGACTAGCGAGAGTTTACAGTACTTC.

V is TRBV27 and J is TRBJ2-2; 8 bases align to TRBD2. Unmatched junction bases numbered 15, after V lost 0 bases and J lost 6 bases. Germline CDR1 MNHEY, CDR2 SMNVEV (reference sequence). This CDR3 contains 19 residues. The CDR3 sequence: CASSLSSPGSGSESGELFF. The DNA of the CDR3 is TGTGCCAGCAGTTTATCCAGCCCCGGGAGCGGGAGTGAGTCCGGGGAGCTGTTTTTT.

The rearrangement joins TRBV28 to TRBJ1-1, with TRBD1 as a possible D gene (5 bases). V lost 5 bases and J 4 bases, leaving 17 bases between the germline ends. The CDR3 has 15 amino acids. Germline V lookup: CDR1 MDHEN, CDR2 SYDVKM. CDR3 sequence: CASSAPSTGSTEAFF. CDR3 coding DNA: TGTGCCAGCAGTGCCCCTTCCACAGGATCCACTGAAGCTTTCTTT. The entire variable domain, with the rest obtained from reference TRBV28 and TRBJ1-1, is as follows: DVKVTQSSRYLVKRTGEKVFLECVQDMDHENMFWYRQDPGLGLRLIYFSYDVKMKEKGDIPEGYSVSREKKERFSLILESASTNQTSMYLCASSAPSTGSTEAFFGQGTRLTVV.

The rearrangement links TRBV7-8 to TRBJ2-1; 11 nucleotides agree with TRBD2. CDR3 length: 16 amino acids. Germline-derived CDR1 and CDR2 are SGHVS and FQNEAQ. The V segment lost 5 bases and the J segment 2 bases; nucleotides outside the gene matches: 5. DNA for the CDR3: TGTGCCAGCAGCAAGCGGGGACTAGCGGCCTACAATGAGCAGTTCTTC. Encoded protein: CASSKRGLAAYNEQFF.